This T cell receptor beta chain was sequenced during a study of T-cell reconstitution after alpha-beta-depleted transplantation in children. This CDR3 comprises 15 residues. The junction had 12 bases not matched to a gene; V was cut back by 1 base and J by 12 bases. Library preparation (for TCRbeta) was performed with unique molecular identifiers. TCRdb itself ran the PCR reads through MiXCR, one entry per CDR3 protein. The table has about 980,000 distinct CDR3 sequences, around 30% seen once. The gene calls are TRBV12-3 or TRBV12-4 and TRBJ2-1, with TRBD1 matching 7 bases. The sequencing used PBMCs, mostly from graft donor cells, collected 360 days after TCRalphabeta/CD19-depleted stem cell transplant. The receptor's source is a boy younger than two who had a stem cell transplant for SCID, so the T cells may come from the graft donor. The CDR3 is CASSLGRGLLGRQFF. The CDR3 DNA follows: TGTGCCAGCAGTTTAGGTAGGGGGCTGCTGGGAAGGCAGTTCTTC.